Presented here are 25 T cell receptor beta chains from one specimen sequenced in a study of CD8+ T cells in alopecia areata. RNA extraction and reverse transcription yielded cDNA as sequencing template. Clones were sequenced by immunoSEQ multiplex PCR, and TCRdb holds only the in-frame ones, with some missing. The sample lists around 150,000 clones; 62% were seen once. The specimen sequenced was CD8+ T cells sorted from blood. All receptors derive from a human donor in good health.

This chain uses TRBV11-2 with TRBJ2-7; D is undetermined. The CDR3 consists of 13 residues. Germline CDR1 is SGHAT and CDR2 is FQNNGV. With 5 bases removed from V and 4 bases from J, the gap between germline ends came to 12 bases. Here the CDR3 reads CASSPVYGYEQYF. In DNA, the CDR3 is TGTGCCAGCAGCCCAGTGTATGGGTACGAGCAGTACTTC.

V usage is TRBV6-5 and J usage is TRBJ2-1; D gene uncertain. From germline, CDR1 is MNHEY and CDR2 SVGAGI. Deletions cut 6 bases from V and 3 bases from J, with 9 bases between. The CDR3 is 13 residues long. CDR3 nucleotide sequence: TGTGCCAGCAGGACCGACTTCTACAATGAGCAGTTCTTC. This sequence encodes CASRTDFYNEQFF.

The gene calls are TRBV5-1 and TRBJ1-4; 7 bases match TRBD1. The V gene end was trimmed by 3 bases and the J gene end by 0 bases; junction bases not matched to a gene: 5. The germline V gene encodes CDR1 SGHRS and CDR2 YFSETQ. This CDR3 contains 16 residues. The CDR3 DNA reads TGCGCCAGCAGCTCGGGACAGCTTCCAACTAATGAAAAACTGTTTTTT. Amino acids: CASSSGQLPTNEKLFF. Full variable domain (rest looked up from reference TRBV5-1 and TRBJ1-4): KAGVTQTPRYLIKTRGQQVTLSCSPISGHRSVSWYQQTPGQGLQFLFEYFSETQRNKGNFPGRFSGRQFSNSRSEMNVSTLELGDSALYLCASSSGQLPTNEKLFFGSGTQLSVL.

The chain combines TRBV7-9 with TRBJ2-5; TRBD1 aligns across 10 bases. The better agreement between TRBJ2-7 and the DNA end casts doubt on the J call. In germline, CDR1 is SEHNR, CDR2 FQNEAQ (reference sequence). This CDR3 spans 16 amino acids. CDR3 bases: TGTGCCAGCAGCTCATTACCCGACAGGGGGCTCTACGAGCAGTACTTC. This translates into CASSSLPDRGLYEQYF.

The CDR3 region is CASAGEPYNEQFF. The CDR3 region has the DNA TGTGCCAGCGCGGGAGAACCCTACAATGAGCAGTTCTTC. This chain links TRBV2 with TRBJ2-1, with 7 nucleotides matching TRBD2. With 8 bases clipped from V and 2 bases from J, the junction kept 3 bases outside the gene matches. The CDR3 runs to 13 residues. CDR1 and CDR2 from the germline V gene are SNHLY and FYNNEI. The full variable domain, completed using reference TRBV2 and TRBJ2-1, is EPEVTQTPSHQVTQMGQEVILRCVPISNHLYFYWYRQILGQKVEFLVSFYNNEISEKSEIFDDQFSVERPDGSNFTLKIRSTKLEDSAMYFCASAGEPYNEQFFGPGTRLTVL.

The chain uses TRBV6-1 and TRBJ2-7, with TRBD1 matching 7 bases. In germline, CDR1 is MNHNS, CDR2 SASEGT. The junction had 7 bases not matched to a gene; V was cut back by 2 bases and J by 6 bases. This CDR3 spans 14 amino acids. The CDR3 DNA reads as TGTGCCAGCAGTGAATCCGGGACAGTCCTCGAGCAGTACTTC. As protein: CASSESGTVLEQYF.

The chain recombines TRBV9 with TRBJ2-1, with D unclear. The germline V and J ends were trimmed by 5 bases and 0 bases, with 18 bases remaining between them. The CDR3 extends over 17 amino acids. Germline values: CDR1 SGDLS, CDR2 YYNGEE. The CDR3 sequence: CASSPLTKSYSYNEQFF. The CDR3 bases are TGTGCCAGCAGTCCACTAACTAAGTCTTACTCCTACAATGAGCAGTTCTTC.

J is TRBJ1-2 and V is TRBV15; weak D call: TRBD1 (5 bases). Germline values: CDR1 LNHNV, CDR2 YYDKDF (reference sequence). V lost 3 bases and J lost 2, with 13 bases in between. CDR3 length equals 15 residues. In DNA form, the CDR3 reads TGTGCCACCAGCAGTACACACGGGACCAACTATGGCTACACCTTC. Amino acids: CATSSTHGTNYGYTF.

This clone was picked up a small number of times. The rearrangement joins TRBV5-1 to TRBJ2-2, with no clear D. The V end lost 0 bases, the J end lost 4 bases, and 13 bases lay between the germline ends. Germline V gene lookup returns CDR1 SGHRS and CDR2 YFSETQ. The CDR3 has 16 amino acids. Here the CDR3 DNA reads TGCGCCAGCAGCTTGGCCTTCAGCGTCGGCACCGGGGAGCTGTTTTTT. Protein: CASSLAFSVGTGELFF.

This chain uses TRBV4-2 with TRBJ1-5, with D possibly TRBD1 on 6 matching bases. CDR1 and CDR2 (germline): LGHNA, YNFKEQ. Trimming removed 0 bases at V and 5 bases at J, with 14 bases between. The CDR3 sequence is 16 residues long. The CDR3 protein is CASSQDYRDFDQPQHF. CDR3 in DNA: TGTGCCAGCAGCCAAGATTACAGGGATTTCGATCAGCCCCAGCATTTT.

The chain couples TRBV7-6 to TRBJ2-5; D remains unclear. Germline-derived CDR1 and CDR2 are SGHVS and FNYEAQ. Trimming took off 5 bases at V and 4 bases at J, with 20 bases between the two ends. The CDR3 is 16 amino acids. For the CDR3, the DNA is TGTGCCAGCAGCCTATACGACAAACACGGTGGAGAGACCCAGTACTTC. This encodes CASSLYDKHGGETQYF.

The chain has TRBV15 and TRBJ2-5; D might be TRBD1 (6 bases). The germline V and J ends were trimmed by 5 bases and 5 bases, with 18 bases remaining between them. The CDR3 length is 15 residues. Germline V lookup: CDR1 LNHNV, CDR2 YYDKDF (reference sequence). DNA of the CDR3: TGTGCCACCAGCGGGAAGAGAGGGGGTCTGGAGACCCAGTACTTC. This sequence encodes CATSGKRGGLETQYF.

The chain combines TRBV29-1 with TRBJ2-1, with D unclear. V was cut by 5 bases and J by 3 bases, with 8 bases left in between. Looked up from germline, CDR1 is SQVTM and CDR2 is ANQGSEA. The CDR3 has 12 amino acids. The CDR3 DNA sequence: TGCAGCGTTACTATAAACTACAATGAGCAGTTCTTC. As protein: CSVTINYNEQFF.

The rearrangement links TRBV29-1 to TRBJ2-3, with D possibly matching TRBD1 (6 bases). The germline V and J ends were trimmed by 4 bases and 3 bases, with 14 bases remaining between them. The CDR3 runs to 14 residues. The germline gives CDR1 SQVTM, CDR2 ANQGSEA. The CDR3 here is CSVAGVGTTDTQYF. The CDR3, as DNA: TGCAGCGTTGCAGGGGTCGGGACGACAGATACGCAGTATTTT.

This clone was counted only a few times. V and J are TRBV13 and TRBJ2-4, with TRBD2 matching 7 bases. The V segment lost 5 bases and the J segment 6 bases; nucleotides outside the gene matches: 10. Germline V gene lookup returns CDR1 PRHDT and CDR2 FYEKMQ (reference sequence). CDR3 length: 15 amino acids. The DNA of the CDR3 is TGTGCCAGCAGCCATCGGTTCGAGCGGGGAAACATTCAGTACTTC. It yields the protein CASSHRFERGNIQYF.

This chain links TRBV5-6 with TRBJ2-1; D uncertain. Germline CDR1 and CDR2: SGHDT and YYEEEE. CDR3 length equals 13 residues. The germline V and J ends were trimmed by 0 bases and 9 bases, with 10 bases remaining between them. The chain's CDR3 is CASSLGGTGEQFF. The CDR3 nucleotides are TGTGCCAGCAGCTTGGGGGGAACTGGTGAGCAGTTCTTC.

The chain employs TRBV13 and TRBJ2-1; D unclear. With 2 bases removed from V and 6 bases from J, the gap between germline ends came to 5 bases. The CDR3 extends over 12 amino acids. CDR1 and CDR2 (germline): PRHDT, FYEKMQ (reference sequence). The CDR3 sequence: CASSLNPNEQFF. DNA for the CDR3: TGTGCCAGCAGCTTAAACCCCAATGAGCAGTTCTTC.

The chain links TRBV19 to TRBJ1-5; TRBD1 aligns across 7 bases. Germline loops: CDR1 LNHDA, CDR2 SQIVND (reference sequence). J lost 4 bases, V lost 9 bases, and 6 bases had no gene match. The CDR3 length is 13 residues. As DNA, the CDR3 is TGTGCCAGCAGCCAGGGGGAGAATCAGCCCCAGCATTTT. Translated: CASSQGENQPQHF.

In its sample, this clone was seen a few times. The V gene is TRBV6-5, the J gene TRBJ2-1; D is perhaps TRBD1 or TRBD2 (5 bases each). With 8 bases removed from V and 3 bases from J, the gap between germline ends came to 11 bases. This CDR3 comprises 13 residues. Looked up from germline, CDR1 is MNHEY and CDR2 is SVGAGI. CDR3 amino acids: CASQGPGYNEQFF. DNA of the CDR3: TGTGCCAGCCAGGGACCGGGCTACAATGAGCAGTTCTTC.

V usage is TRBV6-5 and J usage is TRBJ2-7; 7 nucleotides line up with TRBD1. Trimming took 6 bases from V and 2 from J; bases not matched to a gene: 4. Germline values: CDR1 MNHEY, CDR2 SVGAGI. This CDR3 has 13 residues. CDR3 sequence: CASRGTAPYEQYF. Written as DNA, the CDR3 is TGTGCCAGCAGAGGGACAGCTCCCTACGAGCAGTACTTC.

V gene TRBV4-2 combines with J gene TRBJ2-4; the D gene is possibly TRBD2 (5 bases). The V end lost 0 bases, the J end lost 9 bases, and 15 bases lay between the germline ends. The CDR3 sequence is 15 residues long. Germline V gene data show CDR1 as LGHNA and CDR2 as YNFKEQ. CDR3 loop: CASSQDPLVDGIQYF. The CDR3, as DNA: TGTGCCAGCAGCCAAGATCCACTAGTCGACGGCATTCAGTACTTC.

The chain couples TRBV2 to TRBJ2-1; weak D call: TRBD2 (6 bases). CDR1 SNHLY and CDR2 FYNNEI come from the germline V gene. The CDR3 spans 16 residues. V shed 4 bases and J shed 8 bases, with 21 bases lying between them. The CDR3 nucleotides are TGTGCCAGCAGTGGGGAAAGCGGACGGAGGGCCGATGAGCAGTTCTTC. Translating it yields CASSGESGRRADEQFF.

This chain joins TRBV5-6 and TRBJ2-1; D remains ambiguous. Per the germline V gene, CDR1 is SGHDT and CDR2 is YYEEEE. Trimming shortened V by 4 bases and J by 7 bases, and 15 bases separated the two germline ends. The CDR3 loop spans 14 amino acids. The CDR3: CASSGPSRTNEQFF. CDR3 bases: TGTGCCAGCAGCGGTCCCTCGCGGACGAATGAGCAGTTCTTC. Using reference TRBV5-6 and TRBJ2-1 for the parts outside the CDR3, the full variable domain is DAGVTQSPTHLIKTRGQQVTLRCSPKSGHDTVSWYQQALGQGPQFIFQYYEEEERQRGNFPDRFSGHQFPNYSSELNVNALLLGDSALYLCASSGPSRTNEQFFGPGTRLTVL.

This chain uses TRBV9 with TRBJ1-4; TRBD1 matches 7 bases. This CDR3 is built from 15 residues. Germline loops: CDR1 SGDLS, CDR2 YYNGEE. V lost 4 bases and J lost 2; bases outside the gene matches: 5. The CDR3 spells CASSFAGQTNEKLFF. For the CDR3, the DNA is TGTGCCAGCAGCTTTGCGGGACAGACTAATGAAAAACTGTTTTTT.

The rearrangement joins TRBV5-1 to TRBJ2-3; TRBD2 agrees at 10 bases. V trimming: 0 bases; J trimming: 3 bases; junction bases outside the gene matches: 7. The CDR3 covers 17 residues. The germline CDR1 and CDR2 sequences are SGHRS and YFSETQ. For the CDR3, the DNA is TGCGCCAGCAGCTTGGCATTGGCTAGCGGGAGAACAGATACGCAGTATTTT. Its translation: CASSLALASGRTDTQYF.